The clone carrying this T cell receptor beta chain was observed at least ten times. Its antigen is undetermined. This CDR3 spans 15 amino acids. In germline, CDR1 is MDHEN, CDR2 SYDVKM. J lost 9 bases, V lost 5 bases, and 16 bases had no gene match. TCRdb processed the multiplex PCR reads anew with MiXCR; each CDR3 protein has one entry. The repertoire holds over 200,000 distinct CDR3 sequences, with under 40% as singletons. Axillary draining lymph nodes of breast cancer patients supplied the node samples. The data belong to a study of breast tumors, draining lymph nodes, adjacent tissues. Study conclusions and caveats: The lymph node origin of tumor T cells was framed as consistent with a hypothesis, not demonstrated. The data were judged consistent with most tumor T cells coming from lymph node and expanding in tumor. Tumor and nontumor repertoires were significantly more similar in luminal-like than in basal-like breast cancer. Tumor TCR diversity was below lymph nodes but above nontumor tissue.

The receptor was derived from a female donor with breast cancer. Some clones in this sample may be carry-over from other donors' samples. The sequenced sample was axillary lymph node tissue. V and J are TRBV28 and TRBJ2-7, with 7 bases fitting TRBD1. This chain's CDR3 is CASSNSGTVALGQYF. DNA of the CDR3: TGTGCCAGCAGTAACTCCGGGACAGTCGCATTAGGGCAGTACTTC.